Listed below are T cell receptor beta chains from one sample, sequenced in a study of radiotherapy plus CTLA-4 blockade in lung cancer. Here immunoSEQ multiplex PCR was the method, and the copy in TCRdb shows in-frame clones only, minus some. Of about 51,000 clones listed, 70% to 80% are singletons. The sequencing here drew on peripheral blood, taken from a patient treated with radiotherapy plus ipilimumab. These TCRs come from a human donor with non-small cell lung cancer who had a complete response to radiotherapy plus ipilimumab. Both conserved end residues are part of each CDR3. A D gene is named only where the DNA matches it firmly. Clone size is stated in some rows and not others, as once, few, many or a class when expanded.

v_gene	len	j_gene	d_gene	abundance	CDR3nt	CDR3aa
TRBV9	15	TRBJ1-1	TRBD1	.	TGTGCCAGCAGCGTATCGGGACAGACGAACACTGAAGCTTTCTTT	CASSVSGQTNTEAFF
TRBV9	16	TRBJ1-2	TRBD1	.	TGTGCCAGCAGCTTCGGGACAGGTGACTTCAACTATGGCTACACCTTC	CASSFGTGDFNYGYTF
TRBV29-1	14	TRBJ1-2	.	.	TGCAGCGTTGATTATCGGGGGGCGAACTATGGCTACACCTTC	CSVDYRGANYGYTF
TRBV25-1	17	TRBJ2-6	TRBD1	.	TGTGCCAGCAGTGAACGGACAGGGGCTTCTGGGGCCAACGTCCTGACTTTC	CASSERTGASGANVLTF
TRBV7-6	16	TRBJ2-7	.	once	TGTGCCAGCAGCTTAAACGACAGGCCGAGCTCCTACGAGCAGTACTTC	CASSLNDRPSSYEQYF
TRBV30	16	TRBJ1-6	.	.	TGTGCCTGGAGTGTAAGCAGGGGCATTAATAATTCACCCCTCCACTTT	CAWSVSRGINNSPLHF
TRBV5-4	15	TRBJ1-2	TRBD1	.	TGTGCCAGCAGCTCAGCCTACAGGGGATCCTATGGCTACACCTTC	CASSSAYRGSYGYTF
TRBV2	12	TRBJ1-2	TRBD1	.	TGTGCCAGCAGTGAATGGACAGGTGGCTACACCTTC	CASSEWTGGYTF
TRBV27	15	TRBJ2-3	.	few	TGTGCCAGCAGCCTTCGGCGACAGGCCACAGATACGCAGTATTTT	CASSLRRQATDTQYF
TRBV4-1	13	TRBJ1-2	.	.	TGCGCCAGCTCGGGAGGGAGGGGGAATGGCTACACCTTC	CASSGGRGNGYTF
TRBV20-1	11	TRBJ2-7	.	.	TGCAGTGCTAGGGTGAGACAGGAGCAGTACTTC	CSARVRQEQYF
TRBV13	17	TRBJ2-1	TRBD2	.	TGTGCCAGCAGCTCTAGCGGGGGGATCGCAAAGTACAATGAGCAGTTCTTC	CASSSSGGIAKYNEQFF
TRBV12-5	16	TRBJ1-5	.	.	TGTGCTAGTGGTTACCGGGGGGCGCCTTCCAATCAGCCCCAGCATTTT	CASGYRGAPSNQPQHF
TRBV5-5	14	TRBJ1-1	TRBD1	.	TGTGCCAGCAGCTCGGGACAGGTGAACACTGAAGCTTTCTTT	CASSSGQVNTEAFF
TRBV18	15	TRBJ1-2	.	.	TGTGCCAGCTCACCTTTCCCAACCGGTGACTATGGCTACACCTTC	CASSPFPTGDYGYTF
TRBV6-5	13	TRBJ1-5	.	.	TGTGCCAGCAGTATTCAGGGAGGACAGCCCCAGCATTTT	CASSIQGGQPQHF
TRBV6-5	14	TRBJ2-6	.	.	TGTGCCAGCAGGGGCAACTCTGGGGCCAACGTCCTGACTTTC	CASRGNSGANVLTF
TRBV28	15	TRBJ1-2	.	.	TGTGCCAGCAGTTTAGCTCGGGGGTTCGGCTATGGCTACACCTTC	CASSLARGFGYGYTF
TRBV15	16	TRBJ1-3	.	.	TGTGCCACCACCACATACAGGGCCCTCTCTGGAAACACCATATATTTT	CATTTYRALSGNTIYF
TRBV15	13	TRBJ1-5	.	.	TGTGCCACCAGCAGGTACGGGATCGAGCCCCAGCATTTT	CATSRYGIEPQHF
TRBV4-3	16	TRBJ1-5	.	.	TGCGCCAGCAGCCAAGAGGCAGGGCTGGGCAATCAGCCCCAGCATTTT	CASSQEAGLGNQPQHF
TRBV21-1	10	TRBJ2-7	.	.	TGTGCCGGGAGAGGGCCCGAGCAGTACTTC	CAGRGPEQYF